Following are 9 T cell receptor beta chains from one sample sequenced in a study of T cell changes during pregnancy in multiple sclerosis. The table came from immunoSEQ multiplex PCR; TCRdb's copy has only in-frame clones and leaves some out. The sample contains tens of thousands of clones, under 95% of which appear only once. The sample consisted of CD4+ T cells from peripheral blood mononuclear cells, taken in the third trimester of pregnancy. These receptors all come from a female donor with multiple sclerosis, enrolled in a pregnancy study.

This chain joins TRBV7-2 and TRBJ1-1; perhaps TRBD1 as D (5 bases). With 5 bases removed from V and 0 bases from J, the gap between germline ends came to 13 bases. The CDR3 has 15 residues. In germline, CDR1 is SGHTA, CDR2 FQGNSA. In DNA, the CDR3 is TGTGCCAGCAGCGCCAGGGCAGGGATGAACACTGAAGCTTTCTTT. Protein sequence: CASSARAGMNTEAFF.

This sequence joins TRBV29-1 and TRBJ1-2, with D unclear. The V gene's germline CDR1 is SQVTM and CDR2 ANQGSEA. This CDR3 region has 14 residues. Trimming shortened V by 0 bases and J by 8 bases, and 16 bases separated the two germline ends. DNA for the CDR3: TGCAGCGTTGAAGAAAGTTCCTGGGCAGGCGGCTACACCTTC. This codes for CSVEESSWAGGYTF.

The chain combines TRBV19 with TRBJ2-3, with D perhaps matching TRBD1 (6 bases). Trimming removed 6 bases from V and 1 base from J, with 11 bases in between. The CDR3 has 14 amino acids. CDR1 is LNHDA and CDR2 is SQIVND in the germline V gene (reference sequence). The CDR3 DNA sequence: TGTGCCAGTAGCCGACAGGCCCGCACAGATACGCAGTATTTT. The encoded protein is CASSRQARTDTQYF.

This clone was seen once. This sequence joins TRBV4-1 and TRBJ1-2, with 7 bases identical to TRBD1. The CDR3 is 14 residues long. The trim removed 3 bases at V and 5 bases at J, leaving 6 bases unmatched. Germline lookup yields CDR1 MGHRA and CDR2 YSYEKL. The CDR3 DNA reads TGCGCCAGCAGCCAGGGACAGTCCCTTTATGGCTACACCTTC. Its translation is CASSQGQSLYGYTF.

In DNA form, the CDR3 reads TGTGCCAGCAGCGGACAATATAGCACTGAAGCTTTCTTT. The encoded protein is CASSGQYSTEAFF. The chain couples TRBV7-2 to TRBJ1-1; D may be TRBD1 (5 bases). The length of the CDR3 is 13 residues. The germline V and J ends were trimmed by 5 bases and 4 bases, with 11 bases remaining between them. CDR1 SGHTA and CDR2 FQGNSA come from the germline V gene.

This clone has only one observation. J is TRBJ1-2 and V is TRBV15; D is perhaps TRBD1 (6 bases). The germline CDR1 and CDR2 sequences are LNHNV and YYDKDF (reference sequence). The CDR3 is 15 residues long. The V gene lost 0 bases and the J gene lost 8 bases, with 16 bases spanning the gap. CDR3 coding DNA: TGTGCCACCAGCAGAGATAGAGGCAGGGGCTGGGGCTACACCTTC. It encodes CATSRDRGRGWGYTF.

V and J are TRBV19 and TRBJ1-1; D unclear. V shed 5 bases and J shed 4 bases, with 17 bases lying between them. This CDR3 region has 15 residues. Germline CDR1 is LNHDA and CDR2 is SQIVND (reference sequence). CDR3: CASSGSVWGGTEAFF. The CDR3 region has the DNA TGTGCCAGTAGTGGCTCCGTCTGGGGAGGCACTGAAGCTTTCTTT.

The chain combines TRBV7-2 with TRBJ2-1; D is perhaps TRBD2 (6 bases). The length of the CDR3 is 17 residues. Trimming left V 5 bases short and J 1 base short, with 18 bases between. Germline V CDR1 and CDR2: SGHTA, FQGNSA. As DNA, the CDR3 is TGTGCCAGCAGCCCAGGGCGCGGGACCGCTTCCTACAATGAGCAGTTCTTC. This translates into CASSPGRGTASYNEQFF.

The chain is built from TRBV7-8 and TRBJ1-2; the match to TRBD1 covers 9 bases. Germline CDR1 is SGHVS and CDR2 is FQNEAQ. This CDR3 has 15 amino acids. The V segment lost 3 bases and the J segment 4 bases; nucleotides outside the gene matches: 6. Written as DNA, the CDR3 is TGTGCCAGCAGCTTGGGGGACAGGGCTGGCTATGGCTACACCTTC. This codes for CASSLGDRAGYGYTF.